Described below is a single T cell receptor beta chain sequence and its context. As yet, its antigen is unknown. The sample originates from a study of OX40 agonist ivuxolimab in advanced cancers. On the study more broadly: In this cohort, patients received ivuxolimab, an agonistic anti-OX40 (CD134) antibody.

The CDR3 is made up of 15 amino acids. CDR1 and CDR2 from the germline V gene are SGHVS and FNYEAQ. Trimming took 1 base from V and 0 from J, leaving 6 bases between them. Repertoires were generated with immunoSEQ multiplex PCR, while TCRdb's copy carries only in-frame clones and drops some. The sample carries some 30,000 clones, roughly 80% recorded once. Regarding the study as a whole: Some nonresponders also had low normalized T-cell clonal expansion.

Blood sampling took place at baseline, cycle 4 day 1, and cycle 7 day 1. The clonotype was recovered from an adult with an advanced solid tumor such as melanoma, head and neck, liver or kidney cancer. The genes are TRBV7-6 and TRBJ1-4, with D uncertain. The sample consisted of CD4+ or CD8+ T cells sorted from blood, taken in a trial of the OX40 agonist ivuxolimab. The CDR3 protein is CASSLVGTTNEKLFF. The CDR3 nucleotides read TGTGCCAGCAGCTTAGTGGGCACAACTAATGAAAAACTGTTTTTT.